The 30 T cell receptor beta chains listed next were all sequenced from one sample in a study of cytomegalovirus exposure and HLA in healthy donors. The PCR employed 60 Vbeta primers together with 13 Jbeta primers. The table came from immunoSEQ multiplex PCR; TCRdb's copy has only in-frame clones and leaves some out. The table has roughly 120,000 clones, around 69% seen once. Sequencing used PBMCs. These receptors came from a man aged 45 to 65 in good health and CMV-seropositive.

This clone has just a few counts. Other DNA variants within this sample encode the same CDR3. The chain is built from TRBV28 and TRBJ1-1; 7 nucleotides align to TRBD1. Germline lookup yields CDR1 MDHEN and CDR2 SYDVKM. The junction had 7 bases not matched to a gene; V was cut back by 2 bases and J by 1 base. The CDR3 loop spans 16 amino acids. The CDR3 here is CASSLGRAGGNTEAFF. CDR3 bases: TGTGCCAGCAGTTTAGGTAGGGCAGGGGGGAACACTGAAGCTTTCTTT.

The chain has TRBV7-2 and TRBJ2-2, with TRBD1 identical over 7 bases. Germline V gene data show CDR1 as SGHTA and CDR2 as FQGNSA. J lost 5 bases, V lost 1 base, and 7 bases had no gene match. The CDR3 has 16 residues. In DNA form, the CDR3 reads TGTGCCAGCAGCTTAGAAGGGACAGTTGGAACCGGGGAGCTGTTTTTT. Its translation: CASSLEGTVGTGELFF.

The V call is TRBV19, the J call TRBJ2-1, with D tentatively TRBD1 (6 bases). This CDR3 has 22 amino acids. V was cut by 7 bases and J by 2 bases, with 36 bases left in between. Germline loops: CDR1 LNHDA, CDR2 SQIVND (reference sequence). CDR3 DNA sequence: TGTGCCAGTAACCACTGGGGTTTTAGGGGACACGGGCGTGAGGATACCTACAATGAGCAGTTCTTC. It translates to CASNHWGFRGHGREDTYNEQFF.

The J gene is TRBJ1-5, the V gene TRBV6-5; D perhaps matches TRBD1 (6 bases). The CDR3 spans 14 residues. V shed 3 bases and J shed 4 bases, with 10 bases lying between them. Germline V gene sequence: CDR1 MNHEY, CDR2 SVGAGI. The CDR3 is CASSYGQTNQPQHF. CDR3 DNA sequence: TGTGCCAGCAGTTATGGACAGACAAATCAGCCCCAGCATTTT.

This clone was counted a single time. This chain links TRBV21-1 with TRBJ2-7; the table assigns TRBD2, which was not confirmed against the DNA. TRBV21-1 is tagged as a pseudogene. This CDR3 has 18 residues. The CDR3 sequence is CASSKARPKTSEKREQYF. As DNA, the CDR3 is TGTGCCAGCAGCAAAGCCCGCCCCAAGACTAGCGAGAAGCGTGAGCAGTACTTC.

Concerning this clone itself: This CDR3 is also generated by other DNA sequences in the sample. The V gene is TRBV9, the J gene TRBJ1-3; 7 bases line up with TRBD1. The CDR3 sequence is 15 residues long. The trim removed 3 bases at V and 2 bases at J, leaving 5 bases unmatched. CDR1 is SGDLS and CDR2 is YYNGEE in the germline V gene. CDR3 sequence reads: CASSGRGTAGNTIYF. CDR3 nucleotide sequence: TGTGCCAGCAGCGGCCGGGGGACAGCTGGAAACACCATATATTTT.

V is TRBV21-1 and J is TRBJ2-3; the D call in the table, TRBD1, was not verified against the DNA. TRBV21-1 counts as a pseudogene. The CDR3 spans 19 residues. The CDR3 loop is CASSTLLSLQAVSTDTQYF. In DNA form, the CDR3 reads TGTGCCAGCAGCACCCTTCTCTCACTACAGGCCGTCAGCACAGATACGCAGTATTTT.

The gene calls are TRBV10-2 and TRBJ1-5; 9 bases match TRBD1. The V gene end was trimmed by 6 bases and the J gene end by 6 bases; junction bases not matched to a gene: 3. The germline V gene encodes CDR1 WSHSY and CDR2 SAAADI. There are 13 residues in the CDR3. The CDR3 coding sequence is TGCGCCAGCAGGGGACAGGGAGGTCAGCCCCAGCATTTT. As protein: CASRGQGGQPQHF.

J is TRBJ1-2 and V is TRBV6-5, with TRBD1 identical over 9 bases. Germline CDR1 and CDR2: MNHEY and SVGAGI. The CDR3 is 13 residues long. The V and J ends lost 5 bases and 8 bases, in that order; junction bases with no gene match: 6. In DNA, the CDR3 is TGTGCCAGCAGTATACAGGGGGCAGGCGGCTACACCTTC. Encoded protein: CASSIQGAGGYTF.

In its sample, this clone was seen a few times. The chain is built from TRBV5-4 and TRBJ1-2; D not resolved. This CDR3 has 14 amino acids. Germline V gives CDR1 SGHNT, CDR2 YYREEE (reference sequence). V was pared by 6 bases and J by 0 bases, with 12 bases between. The CDR3 here is CASTPGTSNYGYTF. The CDR3 region has the DNA TGTGCCAGCACACCGGGAACCTCTAACTATGGCTACACCTTC.

This chain uses TRBV27 with TRBJ2-1, with D perhaps TRBD2 (6 bases). Germline CDR1 reads MNHEY; CDR2 reads SMNVEV (reference sequence). Trimming removed 10 bases from V and 5 bases from J, with 12 bases in between. The CDR3 length is 12 residues. For the CDR3, the DNA is TGTGCCACGGGACTTTGGGACAATGAGCAGTTCTTC. Protein: CATGLWDNEQFF.

This rearrangement joins TRBV5-4 to TRBJ2-2; D perhaps matches TRBD2 (5 bases). CDR1 and CDR2 from the germline V gene are SGHNT and YYREEE (reference sequence). The CDR3 consists of 15 residues. V was pared by 0 bases and J by 1 base, with 7 bases between. CDR3 sequence: CASSLEAGNTGELFF. The CDR3 nucleotides read TGTGCCAGCAGCTTGGAGGCGGGGAACACCGGGGAGCTGTTTTTT.

V usage is TRBV13 and J usage is TRBJ2-7, with 8 bases aligning to TRBD2. The CDR3 is made up of 15 amino acids. CDR1 and CDR2 from the germline V gene are PRHDT and FYEKMQ (reference sequence). With V trimmed by 0 bases and J by 3 bases, 4 bases remained unmatched. The CDR3 reads CASSLGGGGSYEQYF. The CDR3 nucleotides are TGTGCCAGCAGCTTAGGTGGCGGGGGGAGCTACGAGCAGTACTTC.

The sample holds a few counts of this clone. The J gene is TRBJ2-3, the V gene TRBV10-1, with TRBD2 matching over 7 bases. Per the germline V gene, CDR1 is WNHNN and CDR2 is SYGVQD (reference sequence). With V trimmed by 6 bases and J by 5 bases, 5 bases remained unmatched. This CDR3 region has 13 residues. In nucleotides, the CDR3 is TGCGCCAGCAGCGGGGACTACCAAGATACGCAGTATTTT. As protein: CASSGDYQDTQYF.

CDR3 coding DNA: TGTGCCAGCAGCTTATCCCAGGGGATACGCTACGAGCAGTACTTC. It encodes CASSLSQGIRYEQYF. J is TRBJ2-7 and V is TRBV7-2; tentatively, D is TRBD1 (6 bases). Per the germline V gene, CDR1 is SGHTA and CDR2 is FQGNSA. The CDR3 runs to 15 residues. V was clipped by 2 bases and J by 3 bases, with 14 bases between them.

The count of this clone is one. The genes are TRBV18 and TRBJ2-7; the D is unclear. Germline V gene lookup returns CDR1 KGHSH and CDR2 LQKENI. Trimming removed 3 bases from V and 5 bases from J, with 8 bases in between. The CDR3 runs to 12 residues. Written as DNA, the CDR3 is TGTGCCAGCTCACCTCTACCCAACGAGCAGTACTTC. Residues: CASSPLPNEQYF.

CDR3: CASSALGGGLDTQYF. The CDR3 DNA follows: TGTGCCAGCAGTGCCCTGGGCGGGGGTTTGGATACGCAGTATTTT. V gene TRBV6-4 combines with J gene TRBJ2-3; 7 positions match TRBD2. Germline trimming cut 4 bases from V and 6 bases from J; bases unmatched to any gene: 10. From germline, CDR1 is MRHNA and CDR2 SNTAGT. This CDR3 spans 15 amino acids.

The rearrangement links TRBV7-2 to TRBJ2-2, with D possibly TRBD2 on 5 matching bases. The germline V gene has CDR1 SGHTA and CDR2 FQGNSA. The ends were cut back, 1 base at V and 7 bases at J, with 7 bases in the middle. The CDR3 has 13 amino acids. This CDR3 is CASSLVEGGELFF. As DNA, the CDR3 is TGTGCCAGCAGCTTAGTAGAGGGCGGGGAGCTGTTTTTT. Variable domain in full (rest from reference TRBV7-2 and TRBJ2-2): GAGVSQSPSNKVTEKGKDVELRCDPISGHTALYWYRQSLGQGLEFLIYFQGNSAPDKSGLPSDRFSAERTGGSVSTLTIQRTQQEDSAVYLCASSLVEGGELFFGEGSRLTVL.

The genes are TRBV28 and TRBJ1-4; D unclear. V shed 3 bases and J shed 5 bases, with 13 bases lying between them. CDR3 length: 15 residues. CDR1 and CDR2 (germline): MDHEN, SYDVKM. CDR3 residues: CASSFGAGGNEKLFF. The CDR3 DNA follows: TGTGCCAGCAGTTTTGGTGCGGGAGGAAATGAAAAACTGTTTTTT.

The V call is TRBV5-1, the J call TRBJ2-7, with TRBD1 matching 7 bases. Germline V gene sequence: CDR1 SGHRS, CDR2 YFSETQ. V lost 0 bases to trimming and J lost 3 bases; unmatched junction nucleotides: 9. The CDR3 runs to 16 residues. For the CDR3, the DNA is TGCGCCAGCAGCTTGGGGCACAGGGACAGTTTCTACGAGCAGTACTTC. Translating it yields CASSLGHRDSFYEQYF.

This clone was detected only once. This chain uses TRBV29-1 with TRBJ1-5, with D uncertain. Between the trimmed V and J ends, which lost 8 bases and 0 bases, there was a span of 14 bases. Looked up from germline, CDR1 is SQVTM and CDR2 is ANQGSEA. The CDR3 has 14 amino acids. This CDR3 is CSYRTRVSNQPQHF. DNA of the CDR3: TGCAGCTACCGAACCCGAGTTAGCAATCAGCCCCAGCATTTT.

The chain is built from TRBV7-2 and TRBJ2-7; D is undetermined. The V gene lost 4 bases and the J gene lost 4 bases, with 14 bases spanning the gap. Germline loops: CDR1 SGHTA, CDR2 FQGNSA. CDR3 length equals 14 residues. The CDR3 here is CASSSSPHSYEQYF. CDR3 nucleotide sequence: TGTGCCAGCAGCTCCTCACCCCACTCATACGAGCAGTACTTC. Together with reference TRBV7-2 and TRBJ2-7, the CDR3 gives the full variable domain: GAGVSQSPSNKVTEKGKDVELRCDPISGHTALYWYRQSLGQGLEFLIYFQGNSAPDKSGLPSDRFSAERTGGSVSTLTIQRTQQEDSAVYLCASSSSPHSYEQYFGPGTRLTVT.

The chain combines TRBV28 with TRBJ2-1; 9 nucleotides align to TRBD1. The CDR3 sequence is 18 residues long. The V segment lost 5 bases and the J segment 0 bases; nucleotides outside the gene matches: 11. The germline V gene encodes CDR1 MDHEN and CDR2 SYDVKM. The CDR3 nucleotides are TGTGCCAGCAGTCCTTCTTTTGACAGGGGGTTCTCCTACAATGAGCAGTTCTTC. This translates into CASSPSFDRGFSYNEQFF.

The chain couples TRBV2 to TRBJ2-1; 8 bases fit TRBD1. The CDR3 contains 14 residues. The V segment lost 6 bases and the J segment 12 bases; nucleotides outside the gene matches: 13. The germline CDR1 and CDR2 sequences are SNHLY and FYNNEI. The CDR3 protein is CASSPSIGGQVQFF. CDR3 in DNA: TGTGCCAGCAGCCCTTCTATCGGGGGACAGGTGCAGTTCTTC.

This chain links TRBV9 with TRBJ2-2, with 10 bases lining up with TRBD2. V lost 0 bases to trimming and J lost 11 bases; unmatched junction nucleotides: 10. CDR1 is SGDLS and CDR2 is YYNGEE in the germline V gene. This CDR3 is built from 16 residues. CDR3 DNA sequence: TGTGCCAGCAGCGTAGAACTAGCGGGGAACTTCGTAGAGCTGTTTTTT. Its protein product is CASSVELAGNFVELFF.

The gene calls are TRBV7-2 and TRBJ2-5; D might be TRBD2 (6 bases). The CDR3 extends over 16 amino acids. Germline CDR1 and CDR2: SGHTA and FQGNSA. Trimming removed 7 bases at V and 2 bases at J, with 20 bases between. In DNA, the CDR3 is TGTGCCAGCACCGAGTTCCTGTGGGGGGTACAAGAGACCCAGTACTTC. Amino acid sequence: CASTEFLWGVQETQYF.

V gene TRBV18 combines with J gene TRBJ2-7; 8 bases are shared with TRBD1. CDR3 size: 16 residues. V lost 6 bases to trimming and J lost 4 bases; unmatched junction nucleotides: 14. Germline values: CDR1 KGHSH, CDR2 LQKENI. The DNA for the CDR3 is TGTGCCAGCTCCCACGGACAGGGTGAGGGATGGTACGAGCAGTACTTC. It encodes CASSHGQGEGWYEQYF. The full variable domain, rest sourced from reference TRBV18 and TRBJ2-7, is NAGVMQNPRHLVRRRGQEARLRCSPMKGHSHVYWYRQLPEEGLKFMVYLQKENIIDESGMPKERFSAEFPKEGPSILRIQQVVRGDSAAYFCASSHGQGEGWYEQYFGPGTRLTVT.

The V call is TRBV7-8, the J call TRBJ1-1; no definite D call. The CDR3 length is 13 residues. V shed 5 bases and J shed 4 bases, with 11 bases lying between them. Per the germline V gene, CDR1 is SGHVS and CDR2 is FQNEAQ. The CDR3 DNA reads TGTGCCAGCAGCGAGTCCCACCCCACTGAAGCTTTCTTT. Encoded protein: CASSESHPTEAFF.

This clone was seen a few times. The chain employs TRBV15 and TRBJ2-7; TRBD2 agrees at 9 bases. The CDR3 extends over 15 amino acids. Trimming removed 9 bases from V and 0 bases from J; junction bases left unmatched: 9. Germline CDR1 LNHNV, CDR2 YYDKDF (reference sequence). CDR3 DNA: TGTGCCACGAGCGTAACTAGCGGGTCCTCCTACGAGCAGTACTTC. Translating it yields CATSVTSGSSYEQYF.

This sequence joins TRBV27 and TRBJ1-6, with a weak D call TRBD1 (5 bases). This CDR3 contains 16 residues. CDR1 and CDR2 (germline): MNHEY, SMNVEV (reference sequence). Trimming took 6 bases from V and 3 from J, leaving 15 bases between them. In DNA, the CDR3 is TGTGCCAGCAGAAAAGGGACCGGGGGCTATAATTCACCCCTCCACTTT. Translating gives CASRKGTGGYNSPLHF.